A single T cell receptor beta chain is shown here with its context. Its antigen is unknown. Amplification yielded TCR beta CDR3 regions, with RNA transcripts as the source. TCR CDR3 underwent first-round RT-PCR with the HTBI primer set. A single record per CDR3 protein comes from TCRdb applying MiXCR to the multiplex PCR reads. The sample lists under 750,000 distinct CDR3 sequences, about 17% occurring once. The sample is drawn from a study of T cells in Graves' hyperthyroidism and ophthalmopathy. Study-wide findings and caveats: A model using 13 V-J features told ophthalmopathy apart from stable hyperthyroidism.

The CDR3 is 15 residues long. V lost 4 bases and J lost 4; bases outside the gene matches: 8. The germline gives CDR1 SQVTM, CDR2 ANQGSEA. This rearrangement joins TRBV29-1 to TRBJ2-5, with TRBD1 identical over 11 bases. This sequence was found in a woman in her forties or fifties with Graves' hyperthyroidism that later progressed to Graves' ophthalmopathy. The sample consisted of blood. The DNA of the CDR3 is TGCAGCGTTGGAGCCGGGACAGGGGGTGGAGAGACCCAGTACTTC. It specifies CSVGAGTGGGETQYF. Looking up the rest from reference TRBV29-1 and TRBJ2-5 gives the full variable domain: SAVISQKPSRDICQRGTSLTIQCQVDSQVTMMFWYRQQPGQSLTLIATANQGSEATYESGFVIDKFPISRPNLTFSTLTVSNMSPEDSSIYLCSVGAGTGGGETQYFGPGTRLLVL.